These 27 T cell receptor beta chains were all obtained from the same sample, sequenced in a study of graft-versus-host responses after intestinal transplantation. Assay: immunoSEQ multiplex PCR; the TCRdb copy retains only in-frame clones and omits some. Altogether 70,000 or so clones are present, under 90% being singletons, with the ten largest covering roughly 0.4%. No antigen has been assigned to these receptors. The sequences come from unstimulated CD4+ T cells sorted from spleen or lymph node cells, collected before transplant. These TCRs come from a human donor who was the organ donor for an intestinal transplant.

The table lists this clone with a count of one. The V and J genes are TRBV30 and TRBJ2-2; D gene uncertain. Per the germline V gene, CDR1 is GTSNPN and CDR2 is SVGIG (reference sequence). Trimming removed 4 bases from V and 4 bases from J, with 13 bases in between. CDR3 length: 14 amino acids. The CDR3 sequence: CAWIGGPGTGELFF. DNA of the CDR3: TGTGCCTGGATCGGTGGGCCAGGCACCGGGGAGCTGTTTTTT.

The chain carries TRBV11-2 and TRBJ2-5; D possibly corresponds to TRBD2 (7 bases). This CDR3 contains 17 residues. Germline V gives CDR1 SGHAT, CDR2 FQNNGV. Between the trimmed V and J ends, which lost 2 bases and 4 bases, there was a span of 20 bases. CDR3 protein: CASSLRVGGGPRETQYF. The CDR3 DNA follows: TGTGCCAGCAGCTTACGAGTTGGCGGGGGCCCCAGAGAGACCCAGTACTTC.

This clone has more than one count but fewer than ten. The rearrangement links TRBV29-1 to TRBJ2-5; 11 bases are a match to TRBD2. The V segment lost 6 bases and the J segment 1 base; nucleotides outside the gene matches: 4. The germline gives CDR1 SQVTM, CDR2 ANQGSEA. The CDR3 spans 14 residues. CDR3 amino acids: CSVTSGGAQETQYF. In DNA, the CDR3 is TGCAGCGTCACTAGCGGGGGAGCCCAAGAGACCCAGTACTTC. The full variable domain, rest sourced from reference TRBV29-1 and TRBJ2-5, is SAVISQKPSRDICQRGTSLTIQCQVDSQVTMMFWYRQQPGQSLTLIATANQGSEATYESGFVIDKFPISRPNLTFSTLTVSNMSPEDSSIYLCSVTSGGAQETQYFGPGTRLLVL.

This clone was seen more than once but under ten times. The gene calls are TRBV19 and TRBJ1-5, with a possible D match to TRBD1 (5 bases). Germline lookup yields CDR1 LNHDA and CDR2 SQIVND (reference sequence). CDR3 length: 13 residues. Trimming cost V 4 bases and J 3 bases, with 7 bases left between them. The chain's CDR3 is CASSTDTNQPQHF. CDR3 DNA: TGTGCCAGTAGTACGGACACCAATCAGCCCCAGCATTTT.

V gene TRBV15 combines with J gene TRBJ1-2, with D hard to call. Trimming cost V 3 bases and J 0 bases, with 5 bases left between them. Germline CDR1 LNHNV, CDR2 YYDKDF (reference sequence). The CDR3 runs 13 residues. The CDR3 reads CATSRAANYGYTF. The CDR3 coding sequence is TGTGCCACCAGCAGGGCAGCTAACTATGGCTACACCTTC.

The rearrangement uses TRBV10-3 and TRBJ2-6; a weak D match, TRBD2 (5 bases). Deletions cut 6 bases from V and 3 bases from J, with 18 bases between. CDR3 length: 17 amino acids. The germline V gene encodes CDR1 ENHRY and CDR2 SYGVKD. CDR3 nucleotide sequence: TGTGCCATCAGAAAGACCGCTGAGGGTGTTGGGGCCAACGTCCTGACTTTC. Encoded protein: CAIRKTAEGVGANVLTF.

V usage is TRBV7-8 and J usage is TRBJ2-7; D is unresolved. Germline V CDR1 and CDR2: SGHVS, FQNEAQ. The CDR3 runs to 12 residues. Trimming cost V 3 bases and J 3 bases, with 6 bases left between them. The CDR3 sequence: CASSFTDYEQYV. The DNA for the CDR3 is TGTGCCAGCAGCTTTACAGACTACGAGCAGTACGTC.

CDR3 bases: TGTGCCATCAGTGGGGGACAGCCCTATGGCTACACCTTC. It encodes CAISGGQPYGYTF. This chain uses TRBV10-3 with TRBJ1-2; 7 nucleotides agree with TRBD1. V lost 4 bases, J lost 4 bases, and 3 bases stayed unmatched. The CDR3 totals 13 residues. In germline, CDR1 is ENHRY, CDR2 SYGVKD.

V and J are TRBV10-3 and TRBJ2-6, with TRBD1 matching 8 bases. The CDR3 covers 17 residues. V lost 3 bases, J lost 0 bases, and 4 bases stayed unmatched. Germline loops: CDR1 ENHRY, CDR2 SYGVKD. The CDR3 here is CAISEQGVSSGANVLTF. The CDR3 nucleotides are TGTGCCATCAGTGAACAGGGGGTTAGCTCTGGGGCCAACGTCCTGACTTTC.

The table lists this clone with a count of one. The chain couples TRBV6-5 to TRBJ1-1, with D uncertain. The CDR3 totals 14 residues. CDR1 and CDR2 from the germline V gene are MNHEY and SVGAGI. Trimming stripped 5 bases from V and 3 bases from J, with 13 bases between. The DNA of the CDR3 is TGTGCCAGCAGTCCGCGAACAGATTACACTGAAGCTTTCTTT. Its translation: CASSPRTDYTEAFF.

The chain recombines TRBV2 with TRBJ1-2, with D maybe TRBD1 (6 bases). The length of the CDR3 is 15 residues. Between the trimmed V and J ends, which lost 3 bases and 8 bases, there was a span of 19 bases. The germline V gene has CDR1 SNHLY and CDR2 FYNNEI. The CDR3 coding sequence is TGTGCCAGCAGTGATGTCGTCAGGGGCATTGGGGGCTACACCTTC. Its protein product is CASSDVVRGIGGYTF.

The rearrangement uses TRBV6-6 and TRBJ2-5, with a possible D match to TRBD2 (7 bases). The CDR3 is 15 amino acids. The V end lost 2 bases, the J end lost 6 bases, and 16 bases lay between the germline ends. Germline V lookup: CDR1 MNHNY, CDR2 SVGAGI (reference sequence). The CDR3 is CASSYDWGGQKTQYF. Here the CDR3 DNA reads TGTGCCAGCAGTTACGATTGGGGGGGCCAGAAGACCCAGTACTTC.

In nucleotides, the CDR3 is TGTGCCAGCAGTTTGCCCAGGAACACTGAAGCTTTCTTT. It codes for CASSLPRNTEAFF. The V gene is TRBV28, the J gene TRBJ1-1; D remains ambiguous. This CDR3 is 13 amino acids long. Germline lookup yields CDR1 MDHEN and CDR2 SYDVKM. Trimming left V 3 bases short and J 1 base short, with 6 bases between. Complete variable domain (other parts from reference TRBV28 and TRBJ1-1): DVKVTQSSRYLVKRTGEKVFLECVQDMDHENMFWYRQDPGLGLRLIYFSYDVKMKEKGDIPEGYSVSREKKERFSLILESASTNQTSMYLCASSLPRNTEAFFGQGTRLTVV.

The chain links TRBV28 to TRBJ1-1, with 8 bases that match TRBD1. Germline V gene sequence: CDR1 MDHEN, CDR2 SYDVKM. V shed 10 bases and J 3 bases; nucleotides not matched to a gene: 4. The CDR3 sequence is 12 residues long. The CDR3 here is CATRQGYTEAFF. The CDR3 DNA reads as TGTGCCACCAGACAGGGGTACACTGAAGCTTTCTTT. Full variable domain (missing parts from reference TRBV28 and TRBJ1-1): DVKVTQSSRYLVKRTGEKVFLECVQDMDHENMFWYRQDPGLGLRLIYFSYDVKMKEKGDIPEGYSVSREKKERFSLILESASTNQTSMYLCATRQGYTEAFFGQGTRLTVV.

The chain links TRBV4-2 to TRBJ1-5, with TRBD1 as a possible D gene (5 bases). The CDR3 spans 14 residues. The V end lost 4 bases, the J end lost 7 bases, and 14 bases lay between the germline ends. Per germline, CDR1 LGHNA and CDR2 YNFKEQ. This CDR3 reads CASSPRQPAQPQHF. CDR3 coding DNA: TGTGCCAGCAGCCCCCGACAGCCCGCCCAGCCCCAGCATTTT.

This chain links TRBV28 with TRBJ1-4, with 8 bases matching TRBD1. Germline-derived CDR1 and CDR2 are MDHEN and SYDVKM. The V and J ends lost 7 bases and 7 bases, in that order; junction bases with no gene match: 11. The CDR3 length is 15 residues. CDR3 amino acids: CASTPSGTGVEKLFF. For the CDR3, the DNA is TGTGCCAGCACCCCCTCGGGGACAGGCGTTGAAAAACTGTTTTTT.

The chain employs TRBV6-6 and TRBJ2-1; 11 positions agree with TRBD2. The CDR3 has 16 amino acids. The germline V gene encodes CDR1 MNHNY and CDR2 SVGAGI (reference sequence). V lost 6 bases and J lost 5; bases outside the gene matches: 9. The CDR3 bases are TGTGCCAGCAGCCTTACGGGACTAGCGGTAAACAATGAGCAGTTCTTC. It is translated as CASSLTGLAVNNEQFF.

The genes are TRBV29-1 and TRBJ1-2; 10 nucleotides line up with TRBD1. Germline trimming cut 7 bases from V and 8 bases from J; bases unmatched to any gene: 7. The germline gives CDR1 SQVTM, CDR2 ANQGSEA. The CDR3 consists of 12 residues. CDR3 sequence: CSARDRGAGYTF. In DNA form, the CDR3 reads TGCAGCGCCCGGGACAGGGGCGCCGGCTACACCTTC.

J is TRBJ2-5 and V is TRBV5-1; TRBD2 is a possible D gene (5 bases). The CDR3 has 16 amino acids. Germline-derived CDR1 and CDR2 are SGHRS and YFSETQ. The ends were cut back, 0 bases at V and 2 bases at J, with 14 bases in the middle. The CDR3 bases are TGCGCCAGCAGCTTGGGCCTAGCCCAGCCGCAAGAGACCCAGTACTTC. Its protein is CASSLGLAQPQETQYF.

The V gene is TRBV18, the J gene TRBJ1-3; TRBD1 matches 8 bases. This CDR3 region has 13 residues. Unmatched junction bases numbered 0, after V lost 4 bases and J lost 4 bases. Germline V lookup: CDR1 KGHSH, CDR2 LQKENI. CDR3 residues: CASSRDRGNTIYF. CDR3 nucleotides: TGTGCCAGCTCACGGGACAGGGGAAACACCATATATTTT. Supplemented by reference TRBV18 and TRBJ1-3, the full variable domain reads NAGVMQNPRHLVRRRGQEARLRCSPMKGHSHVYWYRQLPEEGLKFMVYLQKENIIDESGMPKERFSAEFPKEGPSILRIQQVVRGDSAAYFCASSRDRGNTIYFGEGSWLTVV.

The chain employs TRBV25-1 and TRBJ1-4, with 10 nucleotides matching TRBD1. This CDR3 region has 15 residues. Unmatched junction bases numbered 6, after V lost 4 bases and J lost 7 bases. Looked up from germline, CDR1 is MGHDK and CDR2 is SYGVNS. The DNA of the CDR3 is TGTGCCAGCAGTGCCTCCGGGACAGGGGCTGAAAAACTGTTTTTT. Translation: CASSASGTGAEKLFF.

This chain uses TRBV29-1 with TRBJ2-3, with 8 bases aligning to TRBD2. The CDR3 spans 14 residues. Germline values: CDR1 SQVTM, CDR2 ANQGSEA. The trim removed 7 bases at V and 3 bases at J, leaving 9 bases unmatched. Written as DNA, the CDR3 is TGCAGCGCTGACGGGGGGGCTGGTACAGATACGCAGTATTTT. It is translated as CSADGGAGTDTQYF.

The chain couples TRBV28 to TRBJ1-5, with D possibly TRBD1 on 5 matching bases. V lost 6 bases and J lost 7, with 25 bases in between. The CDR3 runs 17 residues. CDR1 is MDHEN and CDR2 is SYDVKM in the germline V gene. Here the CDR3 reads CASSLLGGATPNQPQHF. Here the CDR3 DNA reads TGTGCCAGCAGCCTTCTGGGGGGTGCAACACCGAACCAGCCCCAGCATTTT.

The CDR3 nucleotides read TGTGCCAGCAGTTGGTGCTCAACTGGACAAAGTCGGGCCAACGTCCTGACTTTC. Amino acid sequence: CASSWCSTGQSRANVLTF. This sequence joins TRBV25-1 and TRBJ2-6, with D possibly being TRBD1 (5 bases). Trimming shortened V by 5 bases and J by 5 bases, and 22 bases separated the two germline ends. The length of the CDR3 is 18 residues. In germline, CDR1 is MGHDK, CDR2 SYGVNS.

The chain links TRBV28 to TRBJ1-3; D not resolved. V shed 5 bases and J shed 0 bases, with 14 bases lying between them. The CDR3 sequence is 16 residues long. CDR1 and CDR2 (germline): MDHEN, SYDVKM. CDR3 loop: CASSPSGLVSGNTIYF. Here the CDR3 DNA reads TGTGCCAGCAGTCCGTCGGGTCTGGTCTCTGGAAACACCATATATTTT.

This clone occurred a few times. J is TRBJ1-2 and V is TRBV19; TRBD1 agrees at 8 bases. V shed 4 bases, J shed 5 bases, and the junction held 6 bases outside the gene matches. The germline V gene encodes CDR1 LNHDA and CDR2 SQIVND (reference sequence). The CDR3 contains 14 residues. CDR3 protein: CASSRDRTSYGYTF. The CDR3 DNA sequence: TGTGCCAGTAGTAGGGACAGGACGTCATATGGCTACACCTTC. The variable domain in full, with the rest retrieved from reference TRBV19 and TRBJ1-2, is DGGITQSPKYLFRKEGQNVTLSCEQNLNHDAMYWYRQDPGQGLRLIYYSQIVNDFQKGDIAEGYSVSREKKESFPLTVTSAQKNPTAFYLCASSRDRTSYGYTFGSGTRLTVV.

The chain uses TRBV18 and TRBJ2-7; 10 bases map to TRBD1. Unmatched junction bases numbered 7, after V lost 3 bases and J lost 5 bases. The germline CDR1 and CDR2 sequences are KGHSH and LQKENI. This CDR3 contains 15 residues. The CDR3 loop reads CASSPTGTGVNEQYV. The CDR3 DNA reads TGTGCCAGCTCACCGACCGGGACAGGGGTTAACGAGCAGTACGTC.